The rows below give T cell receptor beta chains drawn from one sample of a study of T cell responses to AZD1222 COVID-19 vaccine. Sequencing was performed with immunoSEQ multiplex PCR; in TCRdb, only in-frame clones are kept and a portion is missing. This sample carries some 180,000 clones, 90% to 95% of them seen once, and the ten largest clones take 3.6%. Sequencing was performed on peripheral blood, taken 28 days after the second dose of the MenACWY control vaccine. All receptors come from an adult who received the MenACWY meningococcal vaccine as a control. CDR3s include the opening cysteine and the closing phenylalanine or tryptophan. D genes are given only for firm matches. Clone size is stated in some rows and not others, as once, few, many or a class when expanded.

TRBJ1-5,TRBV30,NA,TRBD1,16,TGTGCCTGGAGTCTCGGAGGGACAGGGGTAAATCAGCCCCAGCATTTT,CAWSLGGTGVNQPQHF
TRBJ2-7,TRBV9,NA,NA,17,TGTGCCAGCAGCGTAGCTCTGGACCCTACTTTACCCTACGAGCAGTACTTC,CASSVALDPTLPYEQYF
TRBJ1-1,TRBV19,NA,NA,14,TGTGCCAGTAGTATAGATAGAACAGGGTATGAAGCTTTCTTT,CASSIDRTGYEAFF
TRBJ2-7,TRBV30,NA,TRBD2,20,TGTGCCTGGAGTCCCCTCAGGACTAGCGGGAGGGCGAGGGGCCCCTCCGAGCAGTACTTC,CAWSPLRTSGRARGPSEQYF
TRBJ2-7,TRBV7-8,NA,TRBD2,15,TGTGCCAGCAGCCCTACCTGGGGAGGGGAGGTCGAGCAGTACTTC,CASSPTWGGEVEQYF
TRBJ2-2,TRBV11-3,NA,NA,13,TGTGCCAGCAGCTTGACAGTTACCGGGGAGCTGTTTTTT,CASSLTVTGELFF
TRBJ2-5,TRBV3-1/TRBV3-2,NA,TRBD2,14,TGTGCCAGTAAACTACTAGCGGGCGGAGAGACCCAGTACTTC,CASKLLAGGETQYF
TRBJ2-7,TRBV7-2,once,NA,14,TGTGCCAGCAGCTTAAATCCGGCATCCTACGAGCAGTACTTC,CASSLNPASYEQYF
TRBJ1-1,TRBV7-8,NA,NA,16,TGTGCCAGCAGCTCCACTGGGGGTTTCTTGAACACTGAAGCTTTCTTT,CASSSTGGFLNTEAFF
TRBJ2-2,TRBV7-7,once,NA,13,TGTGCCAGCAGCCCGACAGTTACCGGGGAGCTGTTTTTT,CASSPTVTGELFF
TRBJ2-5,TRBV10-2,NA,NA,14,TGCGCCAGCTGTGTGTCGGCAGCCCAAGAGACCCAGTACTTC,CASCVSAAQETQYF
TRBJ2-7,TRBV7-6,NA,NA,15,TGTGCCAGCAGCCCTCTACAGGGCTCCGGCTACGAGCAGTACTTC,CASSPLQGSGYEQYF
TRBJ2-7,TRBV5-1,NA,TRBD1,14,TGCGCCAGCAGCCCCGACCTAGACAGGGACGAGCAGTACTTC,CASSPDLDRDEQYF
TRBJ1-5,TRBV6-5,NA,NA,14,TGTGCCAGCAGTACACTATATAGCAATCAGCCCCAGCATTTT,CASSTLYSNQPQHF
TRBJ1-5,TRBV6-5,NA,TRBD1,15,TGTGCCAGCAGTACGACAGGGACGGGCAATCAGCCCCAGCATTTT,CASSTTGTGNQPQHF